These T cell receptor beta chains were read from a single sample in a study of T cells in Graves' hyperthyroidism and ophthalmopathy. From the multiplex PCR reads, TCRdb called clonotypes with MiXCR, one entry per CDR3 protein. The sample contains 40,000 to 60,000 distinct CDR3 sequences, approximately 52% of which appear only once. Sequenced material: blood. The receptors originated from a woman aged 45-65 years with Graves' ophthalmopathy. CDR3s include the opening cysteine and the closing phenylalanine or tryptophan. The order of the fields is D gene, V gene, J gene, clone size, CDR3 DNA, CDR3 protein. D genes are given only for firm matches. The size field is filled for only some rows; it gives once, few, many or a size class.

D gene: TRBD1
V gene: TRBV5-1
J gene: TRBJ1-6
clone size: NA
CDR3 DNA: TGCGCCTGCAGCCTCGGGACAGCGTTTTCACCCCTCCACTTT
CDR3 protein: CACSLGTAFSPLHF

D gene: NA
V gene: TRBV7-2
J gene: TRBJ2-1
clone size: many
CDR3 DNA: TGTGCCAGCAGCCTCCGGGGGGCCCATGAGCAGTTCTTC
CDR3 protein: CASSLRGAHEQFF

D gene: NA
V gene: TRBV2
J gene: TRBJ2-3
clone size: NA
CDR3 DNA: TGTGCCAGCAGTGACCTTAGCGTTTCTAACACAGATACGCAGTATTTT
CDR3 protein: CASSDLSVSNTDTQYF

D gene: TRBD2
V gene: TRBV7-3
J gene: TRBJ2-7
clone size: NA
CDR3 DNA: TGTGCCAGCAGCTCCCCCGGGGCTAGCGGGAGGGTTGAGCAGTACTTC
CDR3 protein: CASSSPGASGRVEQYF

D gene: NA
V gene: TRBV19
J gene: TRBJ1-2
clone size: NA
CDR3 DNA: TGTGCCAGTGCGACGAGGGGTGGACAGTACAACTATGGCTACACCTTC
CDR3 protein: CASATRGGQYNYGYTF

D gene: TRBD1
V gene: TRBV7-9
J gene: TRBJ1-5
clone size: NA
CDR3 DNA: TGTGCCAGCAGCTTAACCTCCGGGACAGTCGATCAGCCCCAGCATTTT
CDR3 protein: CASSLTSGTVDQPQHF

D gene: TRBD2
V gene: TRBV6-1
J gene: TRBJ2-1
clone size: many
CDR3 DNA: TGTGCCAGCAGCGGGGGGGCAGGGACCTCCTACAATGAGCAGTTCTTC
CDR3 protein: CASSGGAGTSYNEQFF

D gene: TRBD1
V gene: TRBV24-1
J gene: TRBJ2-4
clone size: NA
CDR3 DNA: TGTGCCACCAGTGATAGGCAAACAGGGGGCTTTTTTAACATTCAGTACTTC
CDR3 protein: CATSDRQTGGFFNIQYF

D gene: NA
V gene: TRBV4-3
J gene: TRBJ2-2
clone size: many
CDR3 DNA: TGCGCCAGCAGCCTCGGGCAGGGCGACACCGGGGAGCTGTTTTTT
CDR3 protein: CASSLGQGDTGELFF

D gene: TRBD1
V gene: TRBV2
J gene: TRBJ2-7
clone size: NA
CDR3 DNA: TGTGCCAGCTCACCAATCGGGACAGGGACATCCTACGAGCAGTACTTC
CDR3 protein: CASSPIGTGTSYEQYF

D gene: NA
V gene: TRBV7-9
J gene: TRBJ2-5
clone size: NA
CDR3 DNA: TGTGCCATCAGAAGTGCTTGGAGACAAGAGACCCAGTACTTC
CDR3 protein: CAIRSAWRQETQYF

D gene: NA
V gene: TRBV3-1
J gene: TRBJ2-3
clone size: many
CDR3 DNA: TGTGCCAGCACGCGTCGGGGGACAAATACGCAGTATTTT
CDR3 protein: CASTRRGTNTQYF

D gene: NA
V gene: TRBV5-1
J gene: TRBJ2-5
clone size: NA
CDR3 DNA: TGCGCCAGCAGCTTGGGGGGCAGGGAACAAGAGACCCAGTACTTC
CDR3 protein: CASSLGGREQETQYF

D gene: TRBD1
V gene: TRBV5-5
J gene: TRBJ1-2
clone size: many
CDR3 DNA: TGTGCCAGCAGCTTTGTAGGGGGCGATGGCTACACCTTC
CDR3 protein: CASSFVGGDGYTF

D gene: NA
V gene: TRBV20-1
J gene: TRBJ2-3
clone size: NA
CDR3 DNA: TGCAGTGCTCTCAGCTCTGGGGGAGAACGACCTAGCACAGATACGCAGTATTTT
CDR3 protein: CSALSSGGERPSTDTQYF

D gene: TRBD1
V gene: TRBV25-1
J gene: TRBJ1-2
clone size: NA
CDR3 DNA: TGTGCCAGCAGACCCGGGACAGGGGATGGCTACACCTTC
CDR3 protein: CASRPGTGDGYTF

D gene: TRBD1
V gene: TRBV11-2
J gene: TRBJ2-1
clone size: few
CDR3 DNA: TGTGCCAGCAGTCCGGGACAGGGGGTGCGTGAGCAGTTCTTC
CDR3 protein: CASSPGQGVREQFF

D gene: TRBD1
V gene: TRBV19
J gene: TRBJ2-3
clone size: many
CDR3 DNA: TGTGCCAGTAGTATACGGTCGACAGGGGAGTTAGCAGATACGCAGTATTTT
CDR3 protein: CASSIRSTGELADTQYF

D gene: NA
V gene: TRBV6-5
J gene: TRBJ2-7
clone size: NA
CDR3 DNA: TGTGCCAGCAGACCCGACAGGAACTACGAGCAGTACTTC
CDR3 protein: CASRPDRNYEQYF

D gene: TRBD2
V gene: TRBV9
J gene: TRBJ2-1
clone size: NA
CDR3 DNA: TGTGCCAGCAGCGTCGGACTAGCGGACAATGAGCAGTTCTTC
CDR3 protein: CASSVGLADNEQFF

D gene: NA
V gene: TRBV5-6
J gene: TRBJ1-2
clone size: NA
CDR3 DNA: TGTGCCAGCAGCTTGTCTCTAGAGGCGGTCTATGGCTACACCTTC
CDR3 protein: CASSLSLEAVYGYTF

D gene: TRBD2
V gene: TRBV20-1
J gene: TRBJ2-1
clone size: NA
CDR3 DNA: TGCAGTGCTACACCTCATAGCGGGAGCGGTGAGCAGTTCTTC
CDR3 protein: CSATPHSGSGEQFF

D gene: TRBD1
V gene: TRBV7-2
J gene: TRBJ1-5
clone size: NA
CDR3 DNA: TGTGCCAGCAGCACAGGACAGGGCCCAATCAATCAGCCCCAGCATTTT
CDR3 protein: CASSTGQGPINQPQHF

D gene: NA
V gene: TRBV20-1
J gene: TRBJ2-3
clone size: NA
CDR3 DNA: TGCAGTGCCAGGCCGTTAGTTCCCTATACGCAGTATTTT
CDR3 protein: CSARPLVPYTQYF

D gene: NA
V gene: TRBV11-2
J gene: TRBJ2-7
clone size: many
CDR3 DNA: TGTGCCAGCAGCTTGGGGGGGCTGTACGAGCAGTACTTC
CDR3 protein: CASSLGGLYEQYF

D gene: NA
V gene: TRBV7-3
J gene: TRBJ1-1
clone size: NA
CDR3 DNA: TGTGCCAGCCCCGTCGGGGGCAGCATCATTAACACTGAAGCTTTCTTT
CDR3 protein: CASPVGGSIINTEAFF

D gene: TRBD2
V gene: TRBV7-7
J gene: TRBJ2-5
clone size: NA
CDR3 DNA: TGTGCCAGCAGCCCGGGACTAGCGGCGCAAGAGACCCAGTACTTC
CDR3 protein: CASSPGLAAQETQYF

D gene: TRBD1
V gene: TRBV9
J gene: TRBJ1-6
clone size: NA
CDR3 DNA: TGTGCCAGCAGCACCCAGGGGGCTGGGAATTCACCCCTCCACTTT
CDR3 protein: CASSTQGAGNSPLHF

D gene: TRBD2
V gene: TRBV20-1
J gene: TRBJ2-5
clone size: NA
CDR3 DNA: TGCAGTGCTAGACCTCTAGCGGGAGGGCGGGAGACCCAGTACTTC
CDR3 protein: CSARPLAGGRETQYF

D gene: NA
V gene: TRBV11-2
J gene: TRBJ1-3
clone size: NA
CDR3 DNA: TGTGCCAGCAGCCAAGTTTTGTCGGGGCACTCTGGAAACACCATATATTTT
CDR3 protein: CASSQVLSGHSGNTIYF

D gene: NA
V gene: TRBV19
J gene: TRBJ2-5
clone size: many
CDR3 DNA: TGTGCCAGTAGTATAGATCCCGGGACGGAGACCCAGTACTTC
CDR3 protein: CASSIDPGTETQYF

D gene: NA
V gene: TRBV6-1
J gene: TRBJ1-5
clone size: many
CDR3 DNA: TGTGCCAGCCGGGTCGAAGGGAGGCGCAATCAGCCCCAGCATTTT
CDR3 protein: CASRVEGRRNQPQHF

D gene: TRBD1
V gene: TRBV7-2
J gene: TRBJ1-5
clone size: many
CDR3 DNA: TGTGCCAGCAGCCCCTGGACAGGGAATCCGACTTATAGCAATCAGCCCCAGCATTTT
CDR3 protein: CASSPWTGNPTYSNQPQHF

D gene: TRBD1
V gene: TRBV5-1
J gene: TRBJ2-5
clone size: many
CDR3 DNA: TGCGCCAGCAGCTTGGCCCAACAGGGGGCGTGGGAGACCCAGTACTTC
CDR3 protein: CASSLAQQGAWETQYF

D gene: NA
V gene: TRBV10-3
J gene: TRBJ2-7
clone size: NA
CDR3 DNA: TGTGCCATCAGTGCCAGCCGCCCCGGGATCCTATACGAGCAGTACTTC
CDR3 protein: CAISASRPGILYEQYF

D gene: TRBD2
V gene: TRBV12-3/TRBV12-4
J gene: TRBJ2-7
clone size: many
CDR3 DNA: TGTGCCAGCAGGGGGACTAGTTCCGAGCAGTACTTC
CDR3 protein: CASRGTSSEQYF

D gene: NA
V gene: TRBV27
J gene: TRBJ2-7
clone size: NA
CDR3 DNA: TGTGCCAGCAGTTTCGCCAGGGCCTACGAGCAGTACTTC
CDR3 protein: CASSFARAYEQYF

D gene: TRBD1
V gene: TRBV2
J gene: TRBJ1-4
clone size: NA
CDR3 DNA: TGTGCCAGCACCCAAGGGGGCGAAAAACTGTTTTTT
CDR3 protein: CASTQGGEKLFF

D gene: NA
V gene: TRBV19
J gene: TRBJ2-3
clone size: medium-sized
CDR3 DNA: TGTGCCAGTAGGGGGAGGGGGGTGATCACAGATACGCAGTATTTT
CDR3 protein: CASRGRGVITDTQYF

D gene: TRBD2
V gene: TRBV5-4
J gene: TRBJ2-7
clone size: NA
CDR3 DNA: TGTGCCAGCAGCTTGGGTCTGCGGGAGACGTACGAGCAGTACTTC
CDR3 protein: CASSLGLRETYEQYF